The clone carrying this T cell receptor beta chain was observed at least ten times. This record comes from a study of regulatory T cells in long-lasting Graves disease. The V and J ends lost 1 base and 15 bases, in that order; junction bases with no gene match: 12. CDR1 is LNHNV and CDR2 is YYDKDF in the germline V gene (reference sequence). The CDR3 has 15 amino acids. Time point meaning: newly diagnosed GD, antithyroid drugs for less than 3 months. The TCR library was made from RNA that had been extracted from PBMCs in TRIzol. Combining iRepertoire HTBI primers with Arm-PCR of CDR3 regions, the authors built TCR beta libraries. TCRdb re-called the multiplex PCR reads with MiXCR, one entry per CDR3 protein. This table holds about 620,000 distinct CDR3 sequences, roughly 15% found once. The same specimen was also included in a second study, on T cells in Graves' hyperthyroidism and ophthalmopathy.

The source was peripheral blood mononuclear cells (PBMCs), collected at new diagnosis, from a patient treated with antithyroid drugs. This receptor was identified in a woman aged 30 to 39 with Graves disease. The V and J genes are TRBV15 and TRBJ2-1; 10 bases align to TRBD2. The CDR3 is CATSRAGTSVPRRFF. CDR3 in DNA: TGTGCCACCAGCAGAGCCGGGACTAGCGTCCCGCGGCGGTTCTTC. Full variable domain (outside the CDR3, taken from reference TRBV15 and TRBJ2-1): DAMVIQNPRYQVTQFGKPVTLSCSQTLNHNVMYWYQQKSSQAPKLLFHYYDKDFNNEADTPDNFQSRRPNTSFCFLDIRSPGLGDTAMYLCATSRAGTSVPRRFFGPGTRLTVL.